These 3 T cell receptor beta chains share one sample of origin, sequenced in a study of T cells in women clearing cervical HPV infection. Clones were sequenced by immunoSEQ multiplex PCR, and TCRdb holds only the in-frame ones, with some missing. This sample carries approximately 23,000 clones, with 2.5% to 3.5% going to the ten biggest clones. Material: blood buffy coat. The source of these receptors is a woman between 18 and 70 years old with a cervical HPV16 infection that either progressed to CIN3+ or cleared (not recorded which).

A word on this clone: The CDR3 extends 3 residues past the end of the read, so its final part is completed from the germline J gene. The chain has TRBV19 and TRBJ1-2; no clear D. Trimming pared 5 bases from V and 4 bases from J, leaving 14 bases between. This CDR3 spans 14 amino acids. Germline values: CDR1 LNHDA, CDR2 SQIVND (reference sequence). CDR3 DNA (partial): TGTGCCAGTAGTTCCCCCCCAAACTCCTATGGC. Encoded protein: CASSSPPNSYG. The whole CDR3 protein reads CASSSPPNSYGYTF.

CDR3 residues: CASSLADFGGYTF. The DNA read from the CDR3 is TGTGCCAGCAGCTTAGCGGACTTCGGAGGC. The chain recombines TRBV7-2 with TRBJ1-2; no definite D call. With the read ending 3 residues before the CDR3 end, the germline J gene is used to fill in that end. This CDR3 spans 13 amino acids. Germline lookup yields CDR1 SGHTA and CDR2 FQGNSA.

Concerning this clone itself: The read gets to within 3 residues of the CDR3 end, and the germline J gene fills in the rest. The chain recombines TRBV14 with TRBJ2-5; no reliable D call. This CDR3 spans 13 amino acids. Germline V lookup: CDR1 SGHDN, CDR2 FVKESK. Trimming shortened V by 1 base and J by 1 base, and 4 bases separated the two germline ends. CDR3 DNA (partial): TGTGCCAGCAGCCAAGCCGTCCAAGAGACC. As protein: CASSQAVQET. The full-length CDR3 reads as CASSQAVQETQYF.